One and the same sample provided the 32 T cell receptor beta chains below, sequenced in a study of vaccination and CD4 T cells after COVID-19 (dated by TCRdb to between 2021 and 2022). The receptor library was made with PCR. Sequencing was carried out with an Illumina iSeq 100. DNA from cultured CD4+ T cells underwent TCR sequencing with the Oncomine TCR Beta short-read assay at the Johns Hopkins FTIC core. Clones were called with MiXCR by TCRdb after fastp trimmed the public reads at Q25, and only in-frame beta chains were retained. Rows with one shared CDR3 protein collapse into an entry with the most common genes and DNA. In this sample the table shows over 20,000 distinct CDR3 sequences, under 40% of which occur a single time. The ten biggest clones cover 2.5% to 3.5% of the sample. The intended sense of this specimen's time point label: late sampling 161 to 241 days after vaccination in a few convalescent patients. What this sample's treatment or condition label stands for: roughly 10-day PBMC culture with coronavirus spike peptide pools or control peptides (ViraFEST assay).

These receptors' antigens are unknown. Sequenced here: CD4+ T cells from blood, cultured in vitro, sampled about 7 months after SARS-CoV-2 vaccination. The receptors shown here come from a human donor who had recovered from COVID-19.

The chain recombines TRBV7-3 with TRBJ2-5; TRBD2 is a possible D gene (5 bases). This CDR3 comprises 13 residues. Germline V gene lookup returns CDR1 SGHTA and CDR2 FQGTGA. With 1 base removed from V and 5 bases from J, the gap between germline ends came to 8 bases. CDR3 DNA sequence: TGTGCCAGCAGCTTAAAGAGGGAGGAGACCCAGTACTTC. Translated: CASSLKREETQYF.

V gene TRBV18 combines with J gene TRBJ2-7, with a tentative D call TRBD2 (5 bases). CDR1 and CDR2 from the germline V gene are KGHSH and LQKENI. This CDR3 spans 14 amino acids. V was cut by 2 bases and J by 7 bases, with 15 bases left in between. CDR3: CASSPVSGFEEQYF. In nucleotides, the CDR3 is TGTGCCAGCTCACCAGTTTCGGGGTTCGAAGAGCAGTACTTC.

The gene calls are TRBV7-3 and TRBJ1-1; D unclear. CDR3 length: 13 amino acids. Trimming left V 5 bases short and J 1 base short, with 8 bases between. Germline V gene lookup returns CDR1 SGHTA and CDR2 FQGTGA. CDR3 DNA sequence: TGTGCCAGCAGCCCCGACTGGAACACTGAAGCTTTCTTT. As protein: CASSPDWNTEAFF.

The J gene is TRBJ2-2, the V gene TRBV7-2, with TRBD1 as a possible D gene (5 bases). Germline V gene data show CDR1 as SGHTA and CDR2 as FQGNSA. V dropped 2 bases and J dropped 5 bases, with 9 bases sitting between them. This CDR3 region has 14 residues. CDR3 residues: CASSLRGRTGELFF. DNA for the CDR3: TGTGCCAGCAGCTTAAGGGGAAGGACCGGGGAGCTGTTTTTT.

This clonotype was picked up a small number of times. J is TRBJ2-5 and V is TRBV28, with 16 bases that match TRBD2. Per the germline V gene, CDR1 is MDHEN and CDR2 is SYDVKM. V was clipped by 7 bases and J by 5 bases; unmatched bases: 7. This CDR3 is 16 amino acids long. The CDR3 DNA sequence: TGTGCCAGCATGGGGACTAGCGGGAGGGGCGGGGAGACCCAGTACTTC. Protein sequence: CASMGTSGRGGETQYF.

A note on this clonotype: The germline gene is not matched at one end of the junction; a read error may be the cause. This rearrangement joins TRBV20-1 to TRBJ2-3; 10 nucleotides match TRBD1. CDR3 length: 15 amino acids. Germline-derived CDR1 and CDR2 are DFQATT and SNEGSKA (reference sequence). DNA for the CDR3: TGCGGTGCTAGAACCGGACAGGGGGAGGCAGATACGCAGTATTTT. Translated: CGARTGQGEADTQYF.

The rearrangement uses TRBV24-1 and TRBJ2-3; D possibly corresponds to TRBD1 (5 bases). Germline loops: CDR1 KGHDR, CDR2 SFDVKD. CDR3 length: 14 amino acids. Between the trimmed V and J ends, which lost 0 bases and 4 bases, there was a span of 7 bases. Here the CDR3 reads CATSDLPGPDTQYF. The CDR3 DNA follows: TGTGCCACCAGTGATTTGCCAGGGCCAGATACGCAGTATTTT.

V and J are TRBV15 and TRBJ2-1, with a tentative D call TRBD2 (8 bases). V was pared by 3 bases and J by 8 bases, with 14 bases between. This CDR3 is built from 14 residues. Germline V lookup: CDR1 LNHNV, CDR2 YYDKDF (reference sequence). The CDR3, as DNA: TGTGCCACCAGCAGGGGACTAGGGGGCGATGAGCAGTTCTTC. Its protein product is CATSRGLGGDEQFF.

The chain employs TRBV9 and TRBJ2-7; TRBD2 aligns across 8 bases. The CDR3 spans 14 residues. V shed 1 base and J 1 base; nucleotides not matched to a gene: 1. Germline CDR1 SGDLS, CDR2 YYNGEE. The CDR3 DNA sequence: TGTGCCAGCAGCGTAAAGCGGGAGTCCTACGAGCAGTACTTC. Its protein is CASSVKRESYEQYF. The complete variable domain, with remaining parts taken from reference TRBV9 and TRBJ2-7, reads DSGVTQTPKHLITATGQRVTLRCSPRSGDLSVYWYQQSLDQGLQFLIQYYNGEERAKGNILERFSAQQFPDLHSELNLSSLELGDSALYFCASSVKRESYEQYFGPGTRLTVT.

V is TRBV4-1 and J is TRBJ1-5; the match to TRBD1 covers 7 bases. V gave up 3 bases and J gave up 5 bases; unmatched junction bases: 7. The CDR3 sequence is 15 residues long. CDR1 MGHRA and CDR2 YSYEKL come from the germline V gene. The CDR3 spells CASSQDRDRDQPQHF. In DNA form, the CDR3 reads TGCGCCAGCAGCCAGGATCGAGACAGGGATCAGCCCCAGCATTTT.

This clonotype has just a few counts. The rearrangement links TRBV7-3 to TRBJ1-5; D is unresolved. The CDR3 has 13 amino acids. CDR1 and CDR2 (germline): SGHTA, FQGTGA. V was trimmed by 3 bases and J by 6 bases, leaving 9 bases between them. The chain's CDR3 is CASSLDQTQPQHF. CDR3 DNA sequence: TGTGCCAGCAGCTTGGATCAGACTCAGCCCCAGCATTTT.

The V call is TRBV29-1, the J call TRBJ1-5, with a tentative D call TRBD1 (5 bases). V shed 6 bases and J shed 4 bases, with 22 bases lying between them. Germline values: CDR1 SQVTM, CDR2 ANQGSEA. The CDR3 contains 16 residues. CDR3 DNA: TGCAGCGTCAAGGTTGGGGGGAATGATGAGAATCAGCCCCAGCATTTT. Translation gives CSVKVGGNDENQPQHF.

This clonotype qualifies as medium-sized. This chain uses TRBV15 with TRBJ2-7; no clear D. V was trimmed by 0 bases and J by 9 bases, leaving 12 bases between them. The CDR3 totals 13 residues. The germline V gene has CDR1 LNHNV and CDR2 YYDKDF (reference sequence). This CDR3 is CATSREAVGGQYF. Written as DNA, the CDR3 is TGTGCCACCAGCAGAGAAGCCGTCGGCGGGCAGTACTTC.

This sequence joins TRBV28 and TRBJ2-4, with TRBD1 as a possible D gene (5 bases). Trimming removed 6 bases at V and 4 bases at J, with 10 bases between. The CDR3 is made up of 13 amino acids. Germline assignment: CDR1 MDHEN and CDR2 SYDVKM. The CDR3 is CASRPPGKNIQYF. The CDR3 region has the DNA TGTGCCAGCAGGCCACCAGGGAAAAACATTCAGTACTTC.

V gene TRBV5-1 combines with J gene TRBJ2-5; D unresolved. The CDR3 is made up of 12 amino acids. Germline V CDR1 and CDR2: SGHRS, YFSETQ. The V end lost 4 bases, the J end lost 2 bases, and 6 bases lay between the germline ends. The CDR3 sequence is CASSQPQETQYF. The DNA of the CDR3 is TGCGCCAGCAGCCAGCCACAAGAGACCCAGTACTTC.

Regarding this clonotype: A clone one base away is much larger, so this may be a read error. The CDR3 DNA reads TGTGGCAGCAGTCTTGGCCTGACTAGCGGGGGCACAGATACGCAGTATTTT. Its protein product is CGSSLGLTSGGTDTQYF. The chain employs TRBV28 and TRBJ2-3; the match to TRBD2 covers 11 bases. CDR1 MDHEN and CDR2 SYDVKM come from the germline V gene. The CDR3 spans 17 residues.

This clonotype was counted a few times. V and J are TRBV10-3 and TRBJ2-3; maybe TRBD1 (6 bases). This CDR3 has 15 residues. Between the trimmed V and J ends, which lost 4 bases and 0 bases, there was a span of 11 bases. CDR1 ENHRY and CDR2 SYGVKD come from the germline V gene. The CDR3 is CAISGGQGSTDTQYF. In nucleotides, the CDR3 is TGTGCCATCAGTGGGGGCCAGGGGAGCACAGATACGCAGTATTTT.

This clonotype has a handful of counts. The J gene is TRBJ1-1, the V gene TRBV7-3; unclear D gene. V was trimmed by 0 bases and J by 1 base, leaving 3 bases between them. From germline, CDR1 is SGHTA and CDR2 FQGTGA. The CDR3 is made up of 13 amino acids. CDR3 region: CASSLTRNTEAFF. The CDR3 region has the DNA TGTGCCAGCAGCTTAACAAGGAACACTGAAGCTTTCTTT.

This chain joins TRBV29-1 and TRBJ2-1; D may be TRBD2 (5 bases). The CDR3 is 14 residues long. V dropped 6 bases and J dropped 0 bases, with 12 bases sitting between them. Germline CDR1 is SQVTM and CDR2 is ANQGSEA. This chain's CDR3 is CSVAGGRSYNEQFF. CDR3 coding DNA: TGCAGCGTGGCGGGCGGGCGCTCCTACAATGAGCAGTTCTTC.

This clonotype was recorded a few times. The gene calls are TRBV20-1 and TRBJ1-5, with TRBD1 as a possible D gene (5 bases). From germline, CDR1 is DFQATT and CDR2 SNEGSKA (reference sequence). V was cut by 5 bases and J by 0 bases, with 11 bases left in between. The CDR3 loop spans 14 amino acids. As DNA, the CDR3 is TGCAGTGCTGACCCAGGGAATAGCAATCAGCCCCAGCATTTT. The encoded protein is CSADPGNSNQPQHF.

The CDR3 DNA sequence: TGTGCCAGCAGCATGGACAGGGGACTAGCGGGAGCAACCTACGAGCAGTACTTC. Translating gives CASSMDRGLAGATYEQYF. V is TRBV11-1 and J is TRBJ2-7; 14 bases are shared with TRBD2. CDR1 and CDR2 (germline): SGHAT, FQDESV (reference sequence). V shed 5 bases, J shed 2 bases, and the junction held 11 bases outside the gene matches. This CDR3 comprises 18 residues.

By share of the sample, this clonotype is medium-sized (0.01 to 0.1%). V and J are TRBV7-9 and TRBJ1-5; 8 positions agree with TRBD1. The CDR3 is 14 amino acids. V was pared by 5 bases and J by 8 bases, with 8 bases of the junction left unmatched. CDR1 is SEHNR, CDR2 FQNEAQ, per germline (reference sequence). CDR3 region: CASSRQGLNEPQHF. CDR3 nucleotide sequence: TGTGCCAGCAGCCGACAGGGGTTGAATGAGCCCCAGCATTTT. Based on the CDR3 plus reference TRBV7-9 and TRBJ1-5, the full variable domain is DTGVSQNPRHKITKRGQNVTFRCDPISEHNRLYWYRQTLGQGPEFLTYFQNEAQLEKSRLLSDRFSAERPKGSFSTLEIQRTEQGDSAMYLCASSRQGLNEPQHFGDGTRLSIL.

The rearrangement joins TRBV7-2 to TRBJ2-4, with 8 bases that match TRBD2. V lost 5 bases to trimming and J lost 13 bases; unmatched junction nucleotides: 10. Per the germline V gene, CDR1 is SGHTA and CDR2 is FQGNSA. This CDR3 has 13 amino acids. The CDR3 reads CASSTQIAGLQYF. The CDR3 nucleotides are TGTGCCAGCAGCACCCAAATAGCGGGATTGCAGTACTTC.

The chain carries TRBV19 and TRBJ2-1; 7 bases map to TRBD2. Germline-derived CDR1 and CDR2 are LNHDA and SQIVND (reference sequence). V lost 10 bases, J lost 8 bases, and 20 bases stayed unmatched. The CDR3 is 16 residues long. CDR3: CATTGLGLAVPDEQFF. Written as DNA, the CDR3 is TGTGCCACCACTGGTTTGGGTCTAGCGGTTCCAGATGAGCAGTTCTTC.

The V call is TRBV7-2, the J call TRBJ2-3; 13 bases line up with TRBD2. Per the germline V gene, CDR1 is SGHTA and CDR2 is FQGNSA. J gave up 3 bases and V 3 bases, and 12 bases lay outside the gene matches. The CDR3 spans 19 residues. CDR3 sequence: CASSFGRTSGRWVTDTQYF. The CDR3 DNA is TGTGCCAGCAGCTTTGGGAGGACTAGCGGGAGATGGGTTACAGATACGCAGTATTTT.

The chain has TRBV20-1 and TRBJ2-1, with 12 bases matching TRBD2. V shed 5 bases and J 10 bases; nucleotides not matched to a gene: 12. Germline values: CDR1 DFQATT, CDR2 SNEGSKA (reference sequence). The CDR3 loop spans 15 amino acids. This CDR3 reads CSASPPLAGGVEQFF. The CDR3 nucleotides are TGCAGTGCTTCGCCTCCTCTAGCGGGGGGGGTGGAGCAGTTCTTC.

V and J are TRBV6-5 and TRBJ1-6; 10 bases match TRBD1. Unmatched junction bases numbered 1, after V lost 0 bases and J lost 8 bases. The CDR3 covers 15 residues. In germline, CDR1 is MNHEY, CDR2 SVGAGI. The CDR3 protein is CASSYSGTGDSPLHF. The CDR3 region has the DNA TGTGCCAGCAGTTACTCCGGGACAGGGGATTCACCCCTCCACTTT.

This clonotype was observed a handful of times. This chain's CDR3 is CASSDGQADEQYF. In DNA, the CDR3 is TGTGCCAGTAGCGACGGACAGGCGGACGAGCAGTACTTC. The chain links TRBV19 to TRBJ2-7; TRBD1 matches at 7 bases. CDR1 is LNHDA, CDR2 SQIVND, per germline (reference sequence). CDR3 length: 13 residues. V shed 6 bases, J shed 5 bases, and the junction held 7 bases outside the gene matches.

This clonotype has just a few counts. The chain combines TRBV28 with TRBJ1-2, with 9 bases fitting TRBD1. The CDR3 runs to 13 residues. The V gene end was trimmed by 5 bases and the J gene end by 7 bases; junction bases not matched to a gene: 5. Germline loops: CDR1 MDHEN, CDR2 SYDVKM. The CDR3 nucleotides are TGTGCCAGCAGTCTCGGGACAGGGCGTGGCTACACCTTC. Its translation: CASSLGTGRGYTF.

A few counts support this clonotype. The chain employs TRBV6-1 and TRBJ1-2; 9 bases agree with TRBD1. Germline CDR1 and CDR2: MNHNS and SASEGT. The CDR3 is 13 amino acids. V lost 8 bases to trimming and J lost 9 bases; unmatched junction nucleotides: 10. The chain's CDR3 is CASFTGGETRYTF. Written as DNA, the CDR3 is TGTGCCAGCTTTACAGGGGGCGAGACTCGCTACACCTTC.

The chain carries TRBV6-1 and TRBJ2-7; D remains unclear. CDR1 is MNHNS, CDR2 SASEGT, per germline. The CDR3 consists of 13 residues. Trimming took 7 bases from V and 0 from J, leaving 10 bases between them. CDR3 DNA sequence: TGTGCCAGCAACCCTGGATTCTCCTACGAGCAGTACTTC. Residues: CASNPGFSYEQYF.

The gene calls are TRBV7-8 and TRBJ2-7, with D possibly being TRBD1 (5 bases). V was shortened by 5 bases and J by 5 bases, with 10 bases between the two germline ends. In germline, CDR1 is SGHVS, CDR2 FQNEAQ. The CDR3 sequence is 12 residues long. The CDR3 DNA follows: TGTGCCAGCAGCATGACAGACGACGAGCAGTACTTC. This codes for CASSMTDDEQYF.